This T cell receptor (beta chain) was sequenced for a study of blood T cells in healthy people across ages. The study's findings and limits: Shifts in expanded clonotypes may have been confounded by donor CMV status, which was unknown.

With a J-beta primer mix and a sample-barcoded 5' primer, a second PCR ran 7 to 11 cycles. TCRdb processed the 5' RACE reads anew with MiXCR; each CDR3 protein has one entry. The top ten hold over 10% of the sample, which has under 1,000,000 distinct CDR3 sequences, roughly 35% seen once. Turning to this clonotype: Its antigen is not identified.

The V gene's germline CDR1 is SGHDN and CDR2 FVKESK. V lost 0 bases and J lost 4, with 12 bases in between. This CDR3 comprises 15 residues. This sequence originates from a man between 18 and 29 years old in good health. Sequenced material: blood. The genes are TRBV14 and TRBJ1-2; weak D call: TRBD1 (5 bases). CDR3 in DNA: TGTGCCAGCAGCCAAGATGGGCAGGGAGCCTATGGCTACACCTTC. Translation gives CASSQDGQGAYGYTF.